The 23 T cell receptor beta chains presented below share a single source sample, sequenced in a study of T cell changes during pregnancy in multiple sclerosis. Sequencing was performed with immunoSEQ multiplex PCR; in TCRdb, only in-frame clones are kept and a portion is missing. Among just over 80,000 clones listed, roughly 96% were seen once. The source material was peripheral blood, sampled in the second trimester of pregnancy. These receptors all stem from a female donor with multiple sclerosis, enrolled in a pregnancy study.

In this sample, this clone turned up a few times. This rearrangement joins TRBV5-1 to TRBJ1-4; D call uncertain. This CDR3 comprises 12 residues. The V end lost 2 bases, the J end lost 7 bases, and 6 bases lay between the germline ends. Per germline, CDR1 SGHRS and CDR2 YFSETQ. This CDR3 reads CASSFRGEKLFF. The CDR3 nucleotides are TGCGCCAGCAGCTTTCGCGGTGAAAAACTGTTTTTT.

The chain joins TRBV19 to TRBJ2-7, with D perhaps matching TRBD2 (5 bases). The CDR3 is made up of 14 amino acids. The V and J ends lost 7 bases and 6 bases respectively, with 19 bases between them. CDR1 and CDR2 from the germline V gene are LNHDA and SQIVND (reference sequence). The CDR3 sequence is CASTPPGEGSEQYF. CDR3 in DNA: TGTGCCAGTACCCCACCCGGGGAAGGATCCGAGCAGTACTTC.

The V and J genes are TRBV7-3 and TRBJ2-7, with no clear D. V was pared by 0 bases and J by 3 bases, with 6 bases between. The length of the CDR3 is 13 residues. Germline loops: CDR1 SGHTA, CDR2 FQGTGA. The CDR3 reads CASSLTPLYEQYF. The CDR3 nucleotides read TGTGCCAGCAGCTTAACCCCCCTCTACGAGCAGTACTTC.

This rearrangement joins TRBV18 to TRBJ2-1; 11 bases match TRBD2. The CDR3 is made up of 18 amino acids. Germline values: CDR1 KGHSH, CDR2 LQKENI. The trim removed 0 bases at V and 6 bases at J, leaving 10 bases unmatched. CDR3 loop: CASSPPMIAGGPSNEQFF. The DNA of the CDR3 is TGTGCCAGCTCACCACCGATGATAGCGGGAGGGCCGTCCAATGAGCAGTTCTTC. Based on the CDR3 plus reference TRBV18 and TRBJ2-1, the full variable domain is NAGVMQNPRHLVRRRGQEARLRCSPMKGHSHVYWYRQLPEEGLKFMVYLQKENIIDESGMPKERFSAEFPKEGPSILRIQQVVRGDSAAYFCASSPPMIAGGPSNEQFFGPGTRLTVL.

J is TRBJ2-3 and V is TRBV5-6; D is undetermined. CDR1 and CDR2 (germline): SGHDT, YYEEEE. Trimming took 2 bases from V and 2 from J, leaving 6 bases between them. The CDR3 has 13 amino acids. The CDR3 DNA reads TGTGCCAGCAGCTTCGACACCACAGATACGCAGTATTTT. This translates into CASSFDTTDTQYF.

V usage is TRBV27 and J usage is TRBJ2-2; D not certain. The ends were cut back, 4 bases at V and 5 bases at J, with 11 bases in the middle. The CDR3 consists of 14 residues. CDR1 is MNHEY and CDR2 is SMNVEV in the germline V gene (reference sequence). CDR3 amino acids: CASSYPGRTGELFF. CDR3 nucleotides: TGTGCCAGCAGTTACCCAGGTCGGACCGGGGAGCTGTTTTTT.

The chain has TRBV28 and TRBJ2-6, with 11 bases lining up with TRBD2. The ends lost 1 base at V and 2 bases at J; junction bases unmatched: 4. Germline CDR1 and CDR2: MDHEN and SYDVKM. The CDR3 is 18 residues long. The CDR3 DNA reads as TGTGCCAGCAGTTTATACGGGACTAGCGGAGCTGGGGCCAACGTCCTGACTTTC. Its protein is CASSLYGTSGAGANVLTF.

This clone was seen just once. The rearrangement links TRBV19 to TRBJ2-1; 9 bases are a match to TRBD1. The CDR3 contains 14 residues. Germline trimming cut 5 bases from V and 9 bases from J; bases unmatched to any gene: 8. Germline CDR1 LNHDA, CDR2 SQIVND (reference sequence). DNA for the CDR3: TGTGCCAGTAGTTCCTGGGACAGGGTGGGTGAGCAGTTCTTC. This translates into CASSSWDRVGEQFF.

The chain carries TRBV2 and TRBJ2-1; D gene ambiguous. The CDR3 contains 14 residues. In germline, CDR1 is SNHLY, CDR2 FYNNEI. Between the trimmed V and J ends, which lost 2 bases and 0 bases, there was a span of 5 bases. The CDR3 nucleotides are TGTGCCAGCAGTGAACCGAGCTCCTACAATGAGCAGTTCTTC. This encodes CASSEPSSYNEQFF.

The CDR3 DNA sequence: TGTGCCAGCAGTTGGGGACTAGCGGGTCCCTACGAGCAGTACTTC. Its protein is CASSWGLAGPYEQYF. The V gene is TRBV28, the J gene TRBJ2-7; 12 nucleotides align to TRBD2. The CDR3 consists of 15 residues. Trimming removed 4 bases from V and 2 bases from J; junction bases left unmatched: 3. In germline, CDR1 is MDHEN, CDR2 SYDVKM.

The chain combines TRBV29-1 with TRBJ1-4, with D hard to call. Trimming took 4 bases from V and 7 from J, leaving 13 bases between them. CDR3 size: 13 residues. CDR1 SQVTM and CDR2 ANQGSEA come from the germline V gene. CDR3 DNA: TGCAGCGTTGGTCAACAATTTGGTGAAAAACTGTTTTTT. Translation gives CSVGQQFGEKLFF. Based on the CDR3 plus reference TRBV29-1 and TRBJ1-4, the full variable domain is SAVISQKPSRDICQRGTSLTIQCQVDSQVTMMFWYRQQPGQSLTLIATANQGSEATYESGFVIDKFPISRPNLTFSTLTVSNMSPEDSSIYLCSVGQQFGEKLFFGSGTQLSVL.

This clone was detected once. The chain links TRBV2 to TRBJ2-3; TRBD2 might be the D (6 bases). The CDR3 is made up of 14 amino acids. The germline V gene encodes CDR1 SNHLY and CDR2 FYNNEI. V was clipped by 5 bases and J by 0 bases, with 9 bases between them. The CDR3 sequence is CASSLAGSTDTQYF. DNA of the CDR3: TGTGCCAGCAGTTTGGCGGGGAGCACAGATACGCAGTATTTT.

This chain connects TRBV5-4 to TRBJ1-2, with 11 nucleotides matching TRBD1. Looked up from germline, CDR1 is SGHNT and CDR2 is YYREEE (reference sequence). With 5 bases clipped from V and 6 bases from J, the junction kept 3 bases outside the gene matches. This CDR3 region has 13 residues. DNA of the CDR3: TGTGCCAGCAGTTCGGACAGGGGGCATGGCTACACCTTC. Translated: CASSSDRGHGYTF.

The rearrangement links TRBV5-5 to TRBJ1-1; 7 bases match TRBD1. Germline CDR1 and CDR2: SGHKS and YYEKEE (reference sequence). The CDR3 sequence is 14 residues long. Unmatched junction bases numbered 8, after V lost 4 bases and J lost 5 bases. CDR3 sequence (DNA): TGTGCCAGCAGCGACAAAGGGGGCAGGACTGAAGCTTTCTTT. It specifies CASSDKGGRTEAFF. The variable domain in full, completed from reference TRBV5-5 and TRBJ1-1, reads DAGVTQSPTHLIKTRGQQVTLRCSPISGHKSVSWYQQVLGQGPQFIFQYYEKEERGRGNFPDRFSARQFPNYSSELNVNALLLGDSALYLCASSDKGGRTEAFFGQGTRLTVV.

This chain uses TRBV11-2 with TRBJ2-7, with D perhaps TRBD2 (5 bases). V was trimmed by 4 bases and J by 5 bases, leaving 12 bases between them. The CDR3 is made up of 13 amino acids. The germline V gene encodes CDR1 SGHAT and CDR2 FQNNGV. The CDR3 loop reads CASSSGVWDEQYF. In DNA form, the CDR3 reads TGTGCCAGCAGCTCCGGGGTGTGGGACGAGCAGTACTTC.

The chain joins TRBV7-2 to TRBJ2-5; D perhaps matches TRBD1 (6 bases). V was clipped by 5 bases and J by 5 bases, with 12 bases between them. Per the germline V gene, CDR1 is SGHTA and CDR2 is FQGNSA. The CDR3 consists of 13 residues. DNA of the CDR3: TGTGCCAGCAGCGCGGACAGACGGGAGACCCAGTACTTC. Translating gives CASSADRRETQYF.

The CDR3 loop is CASSLRAAARGNTEAFF. The CDR3 coding sequence is TGTGCCAGCAGCTTACGAGCAGCTGCCAGGGGGAACACTGAAGCTTTCTTT. V usage is TRBV7-6 and J usage is TRBJ1-1, with D perhaps TRBD1 (6 bases). V was clipped by 2 bases and J by 1 base, with 17 bases between them. The CDR3 has 17 residues. Per germline, CDR1 SGHVS and CDR2 FNYEAQ.

This clone was recorded a few times. The chain recombines TRBV2 with TRBJ2-5, with 12 nucleotides matching TRBD2. Trimming cost V 2 bases and J 4 bases; bases outside gene matches: 2. The CDR3 is 15 residues long. Germline V gene lookup returns CDR1 SNHLY and CDR2 FYNNEI. The CDR3 region has the DNA TGTGCCAGCAGTGAATCTAGCGGGAGGGGAGAGACCCAGTACTTC. This codes for CASSESSGRGETQYF.

This chain joins TRBV5-1 and TRBJ1-2; 8 positions agree with TRBD1. With 2 bases clipped from V and 5 bases from J, the junction kept 14 bases outside the gene matches. Germline V lookup: CDR1 SGHRS, CDR2 YFSETQ. The CDR3 length is 17 residues. Here the CDR3 reads CASSLGQGWGSGYGYTF. In DNA form, the CDR3 reads TGCGCCAGCAGCTTAGGACAGGGTTGGGGGTCAGGGTATGGCTACACCTTC.

This chain joins TRBV30 and TRBJ1-5, with TRBD1 identical over 11 bases. The germline CDR1 and CDR2 sequences are GTSNPN and SVGIG (reference sequence). The CDR3 sequence is 14 residues long. The junction had 3 bases not matched to a gene; V was cut back by 1 base and J by 7 bases. As DNA, the CDR3 is TGTGCCTGGAGTGGGGGACAGGGGGAACAGCCCCAGCATTTT. Protein sequence: CAWSGGQGEQPQHF.

This sequence joins TRBV9 and TRBJ2-7; 7 nucleotides match TRBD2. CDR3 length: 15 amino acids. Germline-derived CDR1 and CDR2 are SGDLS and YYNGEE. Trimming took 0 bases from V and 1 from J; bases not matched to a gene: 4. CDR3 amino acids: CASSVALAESYEQYF. In nucleotides, the CDR3 is TGTGCCAGCAGCGTAGCCCTAGCGGAGTCCTACGAGCAGTACTTC.

The DNA of the CDR3 is TGCGCCAGCAGCCTTTGGGCGGGAGACACCGGGGAGCTGTTTTTT. It encodes CASSLWAGDTGELFF. The genes are TRBV5-1 and TRBJ2-2; TRBD2 agrees at 7 bases. V lost 4 bases, J lost 3 bases, and 6 bases stayed unmatched. CDR1 and CDR2 from the germline V gene are SGHRS and YFSETQ. This CDR3 has 15 amino acids.

The V and J genes are TRBV6-5 and TRBJ2-3; weak D call: TRBD2 (5 bases). Trimming stripped 2 bases from V and 5 bases from J, with 11 bases between. This CDR3 has 14 amino acids. Germline-derived CDR1 and CDR2 are MNHEY and SVGAGI. The CDR3: CASSYVGERDTQYF. The CDR3 region has the DNA TGTGCCAGCAGTTACGTGGGAGAGAGAGATACGCAGTATTTT.